This T cell receptor (beta chain) is drawn from a study of blood T cell repertoires in COVID-19. Study information: COVID-19 samples from acute and convalescent phases originated in the United States, Italy and Spain. T cells, B-cell-depleted T cells, or PBMCs provided the cDNA or gDNA that served as material.

The germline V gene encodes CDR1 GTSNPN and CDR2 SVGIG (reference sequence). The CDR3 covers 16 residues. Trimming pared 2 bases from V and 3 bases from J, leaving 19 bases between. In the study's own analysis: It was from reference gene primer amplification that nucleated cell counts were estimated. Produced via immunoSEQ multiplex PCR; TCRdb's table is partial and in-frame only. V and J calls and clone size are copied from that table; D and trimming were computed from the DNA. The sample lists 55,000 to 90,000 clones; around nine tenths were seen once. Sequenced: peripheral blood. This rearrangement joins TRBV30 to TRBJ1-1; no clear D. This TCR was recovered from a human donor in a cohort sampled during active COVID-19. The CDR3 DNA reads as TGTGCCTGGAGTAGCGAGTCGGGAATTTGGGACACTGAAGCTTTCTTT. It codes for CAWSSESGIWDTEAFF.